These 28 T cell receptor beta chains came from one sample sequenced in a study of spatial heterogeneity in lung cancer. Time point reported: blood at routine non-recurrence follow-up after resection. TCRdb redid the calling of the 5' RACE reads with MiXCR, one entry per CDR3 protein. Among 25,000 or so distinct CDR3 sequences listed, 5.4% were seen once. Sequencing was performed on PBMCs, taken at follow-up. The receptors derive from a female donor with early-stage non-small cell lung cancer.

This clonotype has a count of ten or more. This chain links TRBV20-1 with TRBJ2-1; D possibly corresponds to TRBD2 (6 bases). Germline V gives CDR1 DFQATT, CDR2 SNEGSKA (reference sequence). This CDR3 comprises 14 residues. The V end lost 6 bases, the J end lost 0 bases, and 12 bases lay between the germline ends. The CDR3 DNA follows: TGCAGTGCCCCAGGGACTGCCTCCTACAATGAGCAGTTCTTC. It translates to CSAPGTASYNEQFF.

Ten or more counts support this clonotype. The chain couples TRBV3-1 to TRBJ2-1, with D unclear. The CDR3 is made up of 13 amino acids. V gave up 1 base and J gave up 6 bases, with 7 bases separating them. Looked up from germline, CDR1 is LGHDT and CDR2 is YNNKEL (reference sequence). The CDR3 coding sequence is TGTGCCAGCAGCCAAGCGTGGGTCAATGAGCAGTTCTTC. Translated: CASSQAWVNEQFF.

This clonotype was seen repeatedly, ten times or more. This chain links TRBV27 with TRBJ2-1; 8 positions match TRBD1. The CDR3 runs to 17 residues. Germline CDR1 is MNHEY and CDR2 is SMNVEV (reference sequence). V gave up 5 bases and J gave up 3 bases; unmatched junction bases: 12. The CDR3 sequence is CASSPGQGAVLYNEQFF. The CDR3 DNA sequence: TGTGCCAGCAGTCCCGGACAGGGAGCCGTACTCTACAATGAGCAGTTCTTC.

By its share, this clonotype is medium-sized (0.01 to 0.1%). The chain joins TRBV28 to TRBJ2-7; no reliable D call. Germline V gives CDR1 MDHEN, CDR2 SYDVKM. The CDR3 extends over 15 amino acids. V lost 5 bases to trimming and J lost 3 bases, with 17 bases between them. The CDR3 nucleotides are TGTGCCAGCAGTCCCAATGATCTCCTTCTCTACGAGCAGTACTTC. It codes for CASSPNDLLLYEQYF.

In its sample, this clonotype was seen once. This may arise from a read error, as a much more abundant clone is one base away. The V and J genes are TRBV5-1 and TRBJ1-1, with D unclear. V lost 0 bases, J lost 4 bases, and 7 bases lay in between. Germline V lookup: CDR1 SGHRS, CDR2 YFSETQ. The CDR3 covers 13 residues. CDR3 DNA: TGCGCCAGCAGCTTGGCGGTACCCACTGAAGCTTTCTTT. Protein: CASSLAVPTEAFF. The variable domain in full, completed from reference TRBV5-1 and TRBJ1-1, reads KAGVTQTPRYLIKTRGQQVTLSCSPISGHRSVSWYQQTPGQGLQFLFEYFSETQRNKGNFPGRFSGRQFSNSRSEMNVSTLELGDSALYLCASSLAVPTEAFFGQGTRLTVV.

This chain links TRBV7-9 with TRBJ2-3, with a tentative D call TRBD2 (5 bases). CDR3 size: 12 residues. Germline lookup yields CDR1 SEHNR and CDR2 FQNEAQ (reference sequence). V was clipped by 1 base and J by 7 bases, with 6 bases between them. The DNA for the CDR3 is TGTGCCAGCAGCTTAGGAGGGAATACGCAGTATTTT. Protein: CASSLGGNTQYF.

This clonotype was picked up many times. In nucleotides, the CDR3 is TGTGCCAGCAGCATCGGGACCCCTCAGGCCATATATTTT. This sequence encodes CASSIGTPQAIYF. V usage is TRBV7-2 and J usage is TRBJ1-3, with TRBD1 as a possible D gene (5 bases). The CDR3 contains 13 residues. Germline CDR1 SGHTA, CDR2 FQGNSA. Trimming took 5 bases from V and 11 from J, leaving 16 bases between them.

This clonotype was seen ten or more times. The gene calls are TRBV12-3 or TRBV12-4 and TRBJ1-2; D remains ambiguous. V was pared by 8 bases and J by 2 bases, with 9 bases between. This CDR3 has 12 residues. CDR3 in DNA: TGTGCCAGCTCCGGATCAAACTATGGCTACACCTTC. Its translation is CASSGSNYGYTF.

This clonotype was seen a few times. V and J are TRBV30 and TRBJ1-5, with no clear D. V was clipped by 0 bases and J by 3 bases, with 6 bases between them. CDR3 length equals 13 residues. Germline V gene lookup returns CDR1 GTSNPN and CDR2 SVGIG (reference sequence). CDR3 sequence reads: CAWSVGYNQPQHF. In DNA form, the CDR3 reads TGTGCCTGGAGTGTGGGGTACAATCAGCCCCAGCATTTT.

V gene TRBV7-6 combines with J gene TRBJ2-1; 9 bases map to TRBD2. The CDR3 contains 15 residues. The V and J ends lost 5 bases and 8 bases, in that order; junction bases with no gene match: 10. Germline loops: CDR1 SGHVS, CDR2 FNYEAQ. The CDR3 here is CASSPLSGRPHEQFF. DNA of the CDR3: TGTGCCAGCAGCCCCCTCAGCGGGAGGCCCCATGAGCAGTTCTTC.

This clonotype was recorded a few times. V gene TRBV15 combines with J gene TRBJ1-1, with D possibly matching TRBD1 (6 bases). The CDR3 sequence is 14 residues long. Trimming removed 4 bases from V and 1 base from J, with 10 bases in between. Germline CDR1 LNHNV, CDR2 YYDKDF (reference sequence). This CDR3 reads CATSNDRWNTEAFF. CDR3 nucleotide sequence: TGTGCCACCAGCAATGACAGGTGGAACACTGAAGCTTTCTTT.

This clonotype was observed at least ten times. V and J are TRBV20-1 and TRBJ2-1; the D call may be TRBD1 or TRBD2 (6 bases each). This CDR3 region has 15 residues. V lost 4 bases to trimming and J lost 8 bases, with 21 bases between them. Germline-derived CDR1 and CDR2 are DFQATT and SNEGSKA (reference sequence). In nucleotides, the CDR3 is TGCAGTGCTACGCAACTTAGAGGGGGGAGTTATGAGCAGTTCTTC. As protein: CSATQLRGGSYEQFF.

This clonotype showed up many times. The gene calls are TRBV29-1 and TRBJ1-1; D may be TRBD1 (5 bases). The CDR3 contains 14 residues. Trimming left V 6 bases short and J 7 bases short, with 21 bases between. The germline V gene encodes CDR1 SQVTM and CDR2 ANQGSEA. CDR3 sequence (DNA): TGCAGCGTCAAAACAATAAGACAGTTTAATGAAGCTTTCTTT. Translating it yields CSVKTIRQFNEAFF. The complete variable domain, with remaining parts taken from reference TRBV29-1 and TRBJ1-1, reads SAVISQKPSRDICQRGTSLTIQCQVDSQVTMMFWYRQQPGQSLTLIATANQGSEATYESGFVIDKFPISRPNLTFSTLTVSNMSPEDSSIYLCSVKTIRQFNEAFFGQGTRLTVV.

This clonotype was seen ten or more times. The genes are TRBV11-2 and TRBJ1-2, with unresolved D. Germline V CDR1 and CDR2: SGHAT, FQNNGV. The CDR3 loop spans 15 amino acids. Trimming took off 0 bases at V and 6 bases at J, with 14 bases between the two ends. Here the CDR3 reads CASSLDRLAMDGYTF. The CDR3 bases are TGTGCCAGCAGCTTAGATCGGTTGGCCATGGATGGCTACACCTTC.

In this sample, this clonotype is medium-sized. This chain joins TRBV19 and TRBJ2-3; D is possibly TRBD1 (5 bases). There are 15 residues in the CDR3. Trimming pared 3 bases from V and 0 bases from J, leaving 10 bases between. Germline V gives CDR1 LNHDA, CDR2 SQIVND (reference sequence). The CDR3, as DNA: TGTGCCAGTAGTATGACAGATTCTAGCACAGATACGCAGTATTTT. It specifies CASSMTDSSTDTQYF.

This clonotype has at least ten counts. CDR3 sequence reads: CASSVGEGKGAFF. The CDR3 bases are TGTGCCAGCAGCGTAGGAGAGGGGAAGGGGGCTTTCTTT. The gene calls are TRBV9 and TRBJ1-1, with TRBD1 as a possible D gene (5 bases). V was trimmed by 0 bases and J by 11 bases, leaving 14 bases between them. CDR1 SGDLS and CDR2 YYNGEE come from the germline V gene. The CDR3 loop spans 13 amino acids. The whole variable domain, remainder taken from reference TRBV9 and TRBJ1-1, is DSGVTQTPKHLITATGQRVTLRCSPRSGDLSVYWYQQSLDQGLQFLIQYYNGEERAKGNILERFSAQQFPDLHSELNLSSLELGDSALYFCASSVGEGKGAFFGQGTRLTVV.

This clonotype occurred many times. V usage is TRBV20-1 and J usage is TRBJ2-7; D might be TRBD2 (5 bases). Between the trimmed V and J ends, which lost 0 bases and 2 bases, there was a span of 11 bases. CDR1 is DFQATT and CDR2 is SNEGSKA in the germline V gene (reference sequence). This CDR3 region has 14 residues. Here the CDR3 DNA reads TGCAGTGCTAGAGAGGGGAGTTGGGCCTACGAGCAGTACTTC. This codes for CSAREGSWAYEQYF.

The table lists this clonotype with many counts. This chain links TRBV7-2 with TRBJ1-5; D is undetermined. The CDR3 length is 12 residues. Germline CDR1 is SGHTA and CDR2 is FQGNSA. The V end lost 0 bases, the J end lost 9 bases, and 6 bases lay between the germline ends. The CDR3 region is CASSLAPGPQHF. Here the CDR3 DNA reads TGTGCCAGCAGCTTAGCGCCTGGGCCCCAGCATTTT.

This clonotype occurred many times. V is TRBV5-1 and J is TRBJ2-6, with D unresolved. The CDR3 contains 17 residues. Per the germline V gene, CDR1 is SGHRS and CDR2 is YFSETQ. Trimming pared 4 bases from V and 1 base from J, leaving 15 bases between. CDR3 sequence: CASSTVPSMSGANVLTF. CDR3 sequence (DNA): TGCGCCAGCAGCACGGTCCCGTCGATGTCTGGGGCCAACGTCCTGACTTTC.

This clonotype was counted at least ten times. The CDR3 sequence is CASSFRTGSEDTQYF. The DNA for the CDR3 is TGCGCCAGCAGCTTCCGGACTGGCAGCGAAGATACGCAGTATTTT. This chain connects TRBV5-1 to TRBJ2-3; D perhaps matches TRBD2 (5 bases). The CDR3 consists of 15 residues. V was trimmed by 2 bases and J by 5 bases, leaving 15 bases between them. CDR1 and CDR2 (germline): SGHRS, YFSETQ.

Concerning this clonotype: A much larger clone lies a single base off, so this may be a read error. This rearrangement joins TRBV5-1 to TRBJ2-1; either TRBD1 or TRBD2 may supply D (6 bases each). CDR1 and CDR2 from the germline V gene are SGHRS and YFSETQ. The length of the CDR3 is 15 residues. DNA of the CDR3: TGCGCCAGCAGCTTGGCGGGGGCGCGTAGCTATGAGCTGTTCTTC. Translation gives CASSLAGARSYELFF.

This clonotype has just one count. The chain has TRBV6-1 and TRBJ2-7, with D uncertain. This CDR3 comprises 12 residues. Trimming cost V 7 bases and J 9 bases, with 16 bases left between them. Germline V CDR1 and CDR2: MNHNS, SASEGT. This chain's CDR3 is CASMGPDLGQYF. The CDR3 DNA sequence: TGTGCCAGCATGGGTCCCGATTTAGGGCAGTACTTC.

This clonotype was picked up many times. The rearrangement uses TRBV4-2 and TRBJ2-3; 11 nucleotides agree with TRBD2. The CDR3 contains 18 residues. The germline gives CDR1 LGHNA, CDR2 YNFKEQ. The trim removed 4 bases at V and 2 bases at J, leaving 11 bases unmatched. CDR3 coding DNA: TGTGCCAGCAGCCTAGGGACTAGCGGAGAAGGATACACAGATACGCAGTATTTT. It codes for CASSLGTSGEGYTDTQYF.

This clonotype was counted many times. This chain connects TRBV9 to TRBJ2-1; D remains unclear. V lost 5 bases and J 4 bases, leaving 10 bases between the germline ends. From germline, CDR1 is SGDLS and CDR2 YYNGEE. This CDR3 is built from 13 residues. This chain's CDR3 is CASSWQEYNEQFF. CDR3 coding DNA: TGTGCCAGCAGTTGGCAGGAGTACAATGAGCAGTTCTTC.

This clonotype was seen a handful of times. This chain's CDR3 is CASRRGQGTYGYTF. In DNA form, the CDR3 reads TGTGCCAGCAGACGCGGACAGGGAACCTATGGCTACACCTTC. V gene TRBV6-5 combines with J gene TRBJ1-2; TRBD1 agrees at 8 bases. The germline V gene encodes CDR1 MNHEY and CDR2 SVGAGI. V lost 6 bases, J lost 4 bases, and 7 bases stayed unmatched. The CDR3 runs to 14 residues.

J is TRBJ2-6 and V is TRBV6-2 or TRBV6-3, with 7 bases aligning to TRBD1. V was clipped by 6 bases and J by 3 bases; unmatched bases: 5. Germline assignment: CDR1 MNHEY and CDR2 SVGEGT. This CDR3 has 15 amino acids. CDR3 protein: CASSRDSGGANVLTF. In DNA, the CDR3 is TGTGCCAGCAGCAGGGACAGCGGTGGGGCCAACGTCCTGACTTTC.

This clonotype was counted at least ten times. The rearrangement links TRBV3-1 to TRBJ1-2; D is unclear. Germline values: CDR1 LGHDT, CDR2 YNNKEL (reference sequence). Trimming left V 4 bases short and J 2 bases short, with 14 bases between. This CDR3 has 15 residues. CDR3 DNA: TGTGCCAGCAGCCCGCAGACAATAATCAACTATGGCTACACCTTC. Amino acid sequence: CASSPQTIINYGYTF.

This clonotype has at least ten counts. The CDR3 spells CASSPPSGTPNTGELFF. The CDR3 nucleotides read TGTGCCAGCAGCCCCCCTTCCGGGACTCCGAACACCGGGGAGCTGTTTTTT. The gene calls are TRBV5-6 and TRBJ2-2; a weak D match, TRBD2 (6 bases). This CDR3 is built from 17 residues. Per the germline V gene, CDR1 is SGHDT and CDR2 is YYEEEE. Trimming left V 4 bases short and J 0 bases short, with 16 bases between. Looking up the rest from reference TRBV5-6 and TRBJ2-2 gives the full variable domain: DAGVTQSPTHLIKTRGQQVTLRCSPKSGHDTVSWYQQALGQGPQFIFQYYEEEERQRGNFPDRFSGHQFPNYSSELNVNALLLGDSALYLCASSPPSGTPNTGELFFGEGSRLTVL.